The 32 T cell receptor beta chains below were found in one sample sequenced in a study of cytomegalovirus exposure and HLA in healthy donors. The PCR was carried out with 60 Vbeta primers and 13 Jbeta primers. Repertoires were generated with immunoSEQ multiplex PCR, while TCRdb's copy carries only in-frame clones and drops some. The repertoire holds 120,000 or so clones, roughly 80% seen once, with under 1.5% in the top ten. Material for sequencing was PBMCs. The receptors shown here come from a woman between 25 and 40 years old in good health and CMV-seronegative.

The chain has TRBV18 and TRBJ1-1; 7 bases match TRBD1. In germline, CDR1 is KGHSH, CDR2 LQKENI. Trimming removed 2 bases from V and 5 bases from J; junction bases left unmatched: 5. This CDR3 comprises 14 residues. CDR3 sequence: CASSPATGRTEAFF. The CDR3 DNA reads TGTGCCAGCTCACCAGCGACAGGGAGGACTGAAGCTTTCTTT.

In DNA, the CDR3 is TGTGCCAGCGGGCTTTGCGGGAGGGCCTACGAGCAGTACTTC. It translates to CASGLCGRAYEQYF. The V gene is TRBV21-1, the J gene TRBJ2-7; TRBD2, the table's D call, was not compared with the DNA. TRBV21-1 is tagged as a pseudogene. The CDR3 contains 14 residues.

The chain has TRBV19 and TRBJ2-1, with 9 bases that match TRBD2. CDR3 size: 14 residues. V dropped 5 bases and J dropped 10; count of bases not matched to a gene: 9. Germline CDR1 LNHDA, CDR2 SQIVND (reference sequence). The CDR3 reads CASSPLAGSGEQFF. CDR3 nucleotide sequence: TGTGCCAGTAGTCCCCTAGCGGGGAGCGGGGAGCAGTTCTTC.

This chain joins TRBV5-1 and TRBJ1-2, with a weak D call TRBD1 (5 bases). The germline V gene encodes CDR1 SGHRS and CDR2 YFSETQ. CDR3 length: 14 residues. Trimming removed 1 base from V and 7 bases from J, with 14 bases in between. CDR3 loop: CASSLYRTFGGYTF. Here the CDR3 DNA reads TGCGCCAGCAGCTTGTACAGGACGTTTGGTGGCTACACCTTC.

This clone was found a few times. The rearrangement links TRBV4-3 to TRBJ2-7; possible D gene TRBD2, 6 bases. This CDR3 comprises 14 residues. V dropped 1 base and J dropped 3 bases, with 10 bases sitting between them. Per the germline V gene, CDR1 is LGHNA and CDR2 is YSLEER. CDR3 loop: CASSQGLASYEQYF. The CDR3 nucleotides are TGCGCCAGCAGCCAAGGGCTAGCGAGCTACGAGCAGTACTTC.

This rearrangement joins TRBV5-6 to TRBJ1-5, with 8 bases aligning to TRBD1. The trim removed 2 bases at V and 4 bases at J, leaving 2 bases unmatched. Per germline, CDR1 SGHDT and CDR2 YYEEEE. The CDR3 has 14 residues. The chain's CDR3 is CASSFGTGNQPQHF. The CDR3 DNA follows: TGTGCCAGCAGCTTCGGGACAGGTAATCAGCCCCAGCATTTT.

This clone was observed a few times. The gene calls are TRBV6-6 and TRBJ1-5; 7 nucleotides align to TRBD1. The CDR3 totals 14 residues. The germline CDR1 and CDR2 sequences are MNHNY and SVGAGI (reference sequence). V shed 5 bases and J 4 bases; nucleotides not matched to a gene: 5. In DNA, the CDR3 is TGTGCCAGCAGTCACGGGACAGCGAATCAGCCCCAGCATTTT. Translation gives CASSHGTANQPQHF.

In this sample, this clone turned up many times. The chain links TRBV29-1 to TRBJ1-1; D ambiguous. CDR1 and CDR2 from the germline V gene are SQVTM and ANQGSEA. Trimming left V 5 bases short and J 5 bases short, with 9 bases between. CDR3 length: 11 residues. As DNA, the CDR3 is TGCAGCGTTACCCCGGGAACTGAAGCTTTCTTT. It codes for CSVTPGTEAFF.

This chain joins TRBV7-6 and TRBJ1-1; no clear D gene. V dropped 1 base and J dropped 1 base, with 10 bases sitting between them. There are 15 residues in the CDR3. Germline CDR1 SGHVS, CDR2 FNYEAQ. CDR3 protein: CASSLVGSRNTEAFF. DNA for the CDR3: TGTGCCAGCAGCTTAGTGGGCAGTCGGAACACTGAAGCTTTCTTT.

This clone came up once. The chain recombines TRBV18 with TRBJ2-3; D unresolved. This CDR3 has 14 amino acids. The germline V gene has CDR1 KGHSH and CDR2 LQKENI. V shed 4 bases and J shed 0 bases, with 8 bases lying between them. The CDR3 here is CASSLGRSTDTQYF. CDR3 coding DNA: TGTGCCAGCTCACTTGGGCGTAGCACAGATACGCAGTATTTT. Together with reference TRBV18 and TRBJ2-3, the CDR3 gives the full variable domain: NAGVMQNPRHLVRRRGQEARLRCSPMKGHSHVYWYRQLPEEGLKFMVYLQKENIIDESGMPKERFSAEFPKEGPSILRIQQVVRGDSAAYFCASSLGRSTDTQYFGPGTRLTVL.

The J gene is TRBJ2-5, the V gene TRBV27; 8 positions agree with TRBD2. Germline loops: CDR1 MNHEY, CDR2 SMNVEV (reference sequence). V shed 2 bases and J 9 bases; nucleotides not matched to a gene: 11. There are 15 residues in the CDR3. DNA of the CDR3: TGTGCCAGCAGTTTAGTCCGGGGGGGGGAACGGGCCCAGTACTTC. It specifies CASSLVRGGERAQYF.

Notes on this clone: The junction departs from the called germline gene at one end, perhaps through a read error. This chain joins TRBV28 and TRBJ2-7, with 11 positions matching TRBD2. Looked up from germline, CDR1 is MDHEN and CDR2 is SYDVKM. The CDR3 is 15 amino acids. CDR3 sequence (DNA): TGTGCCAGCAGGATAACTAGCGGGAGCTCCCACGAGCAGTACTTC. Translating it yields CASRITSGSSHEQYF.

The genes are TRBV28 and TRBJ1-2, with D maybe TRBD1 (6 bases). The CDR3 spans 14 residues. Germline lookup yields CDR1 MDHEN and CDR2 SYDVKM. Trimming cost V 2 bases and J 8 bases, with 15 bases left between them. The CDR3 DNA sequence: TGTGCCAGCAGTTTACCGCAGGGGACGGGGGGCTACACCTTC. Protein sequence: CASSLPQGTGGYTF.

V is TRBV25-1 and J is TRBJ1-3; tentatively, D is TRBD1 (5 bases). V was clipped by 0 bases and J by 9 bases, with 9 bases between them. The CDR3 runs to 13 residues. Per the germline V gene, CDR1 is MGHDK and CDR2 is SYGVNS. The CDR3, as DNA: TGTGCCAGCAGTGAATACGGGGGATCCACCATATATTTT. It yields the protein CASSEYGGSTIYF.

This clone was detected a few times. V usage is TRBV12-2 and J usage is TRBJ1-2; no check of the table's D call, TRBD1, against the DNA was made. TRBV12-2 is deemed a pseudogene. The CDR3 has 15 amino acids. The CDR3 DNA reads TGTGCAAGTCGCTTAGGGAACAGGGCCGGTAGTGGCTACACCTTC. Protein sequence: CASRLGNRAGSGYTF.

This rearrangement joins TRBV7-3 to TRBJ2-3, with D tentatively TRBD2 (6 bases). The CDR3 loop spans 14 amino acids. The V end was cut by 5 bases, the J end by 1 base, with 10 bases between. Germline-derived CDR1 and CDR2 are SGHTA and FQGTGA. CDR3 sequence reads: CASSHSGGTDTQYF. The CDR3 DNA sequence: TGTGCCAGCAGCCATAGCGGTGGCACAGATACGCAGTATTTT. Full variable domain (outside the CDR3, taken from reference TRBV7-3 and TRBJ2-3): GAGVSQTPSNKVTEKGKYVELRCDPISGHTALYWYRQSLGQGPEFLIYFQGTGAADDSGLPNDRFFAVRPEGSVSTLKIQRTERGDSAVYLCASSHSGGTDTQYFGPGTRLTVL.

The V gene is TRBV9, the J gene TRBJ1-4, with a tentative D call TRBD1 (5 bases). The germline V gene encodes CDR1 SGDLS and CDR2 YYNGEE. The CDR3 is 15 residues long. The V end was cut by 0 bases, the J end by 8 bases, with 14 bases between. The DNA for the CDR3 is TGTGCCAGCAGCGTAGAGGCGGGGGTCGAGGAAAAACTGTTTTTT. It codes for CASSVEAGVEEKLFF.

The genes are TRBV21-1 and TRBJ1-5; TRBD1 reflects the table's D call only, with no check against the DNA. TRBV21-1 is deemed a pseudogene. The CDR3 length is 17 residues. CDR3 DNA: TGTGCCAGCAGGGAGACAGGGGAAAAGGATAGCAATCAGCCCCAGCATTTT. Residues: CASRETGEKDSNQPQHF.

The chain employs TRBV4-3 and TRBJ1-4; 8 nucleotides agree with TRBD1. Trimming cost V 4 bases and J 4 bases; bases outside gene matches: 8. The CDR3 runs to 16 residues. Germline V lookup: CDR1 LGHNA, CDR2 YSLEER. CDR3: CASSLRGTGSNEKLFF. CDR3 DNA: TGCGCCAGCAGCCTAAGAGGGACAGGTAGTAATGAAAAACTGTTTTTT.

The chain joins TRBV25-1 to TRBJ2-5, with TRBD2 matching 11 bases. Germline CDR1 is MGHDK and CDR2 is SYGVNS. The CDR3 runs 14 residues. Trimming cost V 6 bases and J 2 bases; bases outside gene matches: 2. The CDR3 reads CASRTSGVQETQYF. As DNA, the CDR3 is TGTGCCAGCAGGACTAGCGGGGTACAAGAGACCCAGTACTTC.

The gene calls are TRBV4-1 and TRBJ1-4, with a tentative D call TRBD1 (5 bases). Germline CDR1 reads MGHRA; CDR2 reads YSYEKL. The CDR3 runs to 13 residues. V shed 6 bases and J shed 4 bases, with 9 bases lying between them. The CDR3 sequence is CASRQGNNEKLFF. The CDR3 DNA is TGCGCCAGCAGGCAGGGTAATAATGAAAAACTGTTTTTT.

This chain links TRBV11-2 with TRBJ1-6; D not certain. Looked up from germline, CDR1 is SGHAT and CDR2 is FQNNGV. V was shortened by 3 bases and J by 8 bases, with 23 bases between the two germline ends. This CDR3 contains 18 residues. DNA for the CDR3: TGTGCCAGCAGCTTGGGAGGTGGGAGGGCGACGGCGTATTCACCCCTCCACTTT. Protein: CASSLGGGRATAYSPLHF.

The chain has TRBV11-1 and TRBJ1-1, with D perhaps matching TRBD1 (6 bases). The CDR3 has 14 residues. The V and J ends lost 5 bases and 7 bases respectively, with 17 bases between them. Germline lookup yields CDR1 SGHAT and CDR2 FQDESV (reference sequence). The CDR3 loop is CASSLMGTRLEAFF. CDR3 sequence (DNA): TGTGCCAGCAGCCTAATGGGGACACGGCTTGAAGCTTTCTTT. Variable domain in full (rest from reference TRBV11-1 and TRBJ1-1): EAEVAQSPRYKITEKSQAVAFWCDPISGHATLYWYRQILGQGPELLVQFQDESVVDDSQLPKDRFSAERLKGVDSTLKIQPAELGDSAMYLCASSLMGTRLEAFFGQGTRLTVV.

This sequence joins TRBV6-1 and TRBJ2-7; a possible D gene is TRBD1 (6 bases). The CDR3 extends over 14 amino acids. V lost 1 base and J 6 bases, leaving 13 bases between the germline ends. Germline CDR1 reads MNHNS; CDR2 reads SASEGT. The CDR3 sequence: CASSEGNRVREQYF. The CDR3 nucleotides are TGTGCCAGCAGTGAAGGGAACAGGGTTCGCGAGCAGTACTTC.

The chain couples TRBV7-9 to TRBJ2-7, with 7 bases aligning to TRBD1. CDR1 SEHNR and CDR2 FQNEAQ come from the germline V gene (reference sequence). V was clipped by 5 bases and J by 4 bases; unmatched bases: 8. The CDR3 spans 14 residues. The CDR3 sequence: CASSARDSTYEQYF. Written as DNA, the CDR3 is TGTGCCAGCAGCGCCAGGGACAGCACTTACGAGCAGTACTTC.

The chain combines TRBV7-6 with TRBJ2-5, with D possibly being TRBD1 (6 bases). The ends were cut back, 5 bases at V and 7 bases at J, with 17 bases in the middle. This CDR3 comprises 14 residues. Germline CDR1 reads SGHVS; CDR2 reads FNYEAQ. CDR3 protein: CASSADEGVGTQYF. In DNA, the CDR3 is TGTGCCAGCAGCGCCGACGAGGGGGTTGGGACCCAGTACTTC.

The V gene is TRBV5-6, the J gene TRBJ1-2; D unresolved. Trimming stripped 0 bases from V and 7 bases from J, with 10 bases between. The CDR3 runs 13 residues. CDR1 SGHDT and CDR2 YYEEEE come from the germline V gene. The CDR3 reads CASSLDGYTGYTF. In nucleotides, the CDR3 is TGTGCCAGCAGCTTGGACGGGTATACTGGCTACACCTTC.

This clone was seen a handful of times. The V call is TRBV7-3, the J call TRBJ2-1; 14 bases line up with TRBD2. The CDR3 length is 17 residues. Per germline, CDR1 SGHTA and CDR2 FQGTGA. Losses at the gene ends were 5 bases for V and 1 base for J; bases not matched to a gene: 4. CDR3 sequence: CASSPGTSGSSYNEQFF. The CDR3 coding sequence is TGTGCCAGCAGCCCAGGGACTAGCGGGAGTTCCTACAATGAGCAGTTCTTC.

The V gene is TRBV7-2, the J gene TRBJ1-6; D not resolved. The V gene's germline CDR1 is SGHTA and CDR2 FQGNSA. CDR3 length: 13 residues. Trimming stripped 5 bases from V and 7 bases from J, with 9 bases between. The CDR3 coding sequence is TGTGCCAGCAGCGCCGCCGGGAATTCACCCCTCCACTTT. It is translated as CASSAAGNSPLHF.

The CDR3 nucleotides are TGTGCCAGCAGCTCTGGACAGGGGTGGCCTGAAGCTTTCTTT. Amino acids: CASSSGQGWPEAFF. This rearrangement joins TRBV5-6 to TRBJ1-1; 9 bases are a match to TRBD1. Trimming at V came to 3 bases and at J to 6 bases, leaving 6 bases not matched to a gene. CDR3 length: 14 residues. Looked up from germline, CDR1 is SGHDT and CDR2 is YYEEEE.

The rearrangement joins TRBV28 to TRBJ1-2, with a tentative D call TRBD1 (5 bases). Trimming cost V 7 bases and J 8 bases, with 17 bases left between them. This CDR3 has 13 residues. Germline CDR1 MDHEN, CDR2 SYDVKM. The CDR3 protein is CASTPLGGLGYTF. The CDR3 nucleotides read TGTGCCAGCACCCCGCTTGGGGGACTCGGCTACACCTTC.

The chain joins TRBV7-9 to TRBJ2-7, with TRBD1 identical over 8 bases. CDR1 and CDR2 (germline): SEHNR, FQNEAQ (reference sequence). V was clipped by 5 bases and J by 3 bases; unmatched bases: 9. The CDR3 is made up of 15 amino acids. Written as DNA, the CDR3 is TGTGCCAGCAGCGGGAGACAGGGGCTAGACTACGAGCAGTACTTC. Protein: CASSGRQGLDYEQYF.